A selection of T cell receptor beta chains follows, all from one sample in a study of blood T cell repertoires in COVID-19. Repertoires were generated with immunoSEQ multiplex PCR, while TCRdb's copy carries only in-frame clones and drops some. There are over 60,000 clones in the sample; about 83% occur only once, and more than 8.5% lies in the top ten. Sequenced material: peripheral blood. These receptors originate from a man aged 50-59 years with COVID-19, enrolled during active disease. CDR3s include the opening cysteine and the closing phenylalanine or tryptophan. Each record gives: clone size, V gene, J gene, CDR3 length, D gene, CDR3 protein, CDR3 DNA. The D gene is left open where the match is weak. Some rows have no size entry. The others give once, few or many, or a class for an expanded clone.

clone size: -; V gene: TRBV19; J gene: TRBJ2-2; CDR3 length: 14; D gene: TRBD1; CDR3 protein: CASAQGANTGELFF; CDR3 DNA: TGTGCCAGCGCCCAGGGGGCGAACACCGGGGAGCTGTTTTTT
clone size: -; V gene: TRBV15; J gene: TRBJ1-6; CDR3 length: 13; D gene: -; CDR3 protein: CATSRAPDSPLHF; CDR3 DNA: TGTGCCACCAGCAGAGCCCCGGATTCACCCCTCCACTTT
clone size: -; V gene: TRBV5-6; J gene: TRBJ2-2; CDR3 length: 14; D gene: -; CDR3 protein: CASSWMGPGGELFF; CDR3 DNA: TGTGCCAGCAGCTGGATGGGGCCCGGCGGGGAGCTGTTTTTT
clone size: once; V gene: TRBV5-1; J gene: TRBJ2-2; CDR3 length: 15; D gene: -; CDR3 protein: CASSSRGGDTGELFF; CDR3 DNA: TGCGCCAGCAGCTCGAGGGGGGGAGACACCGGGGAGCTGTTTTTT
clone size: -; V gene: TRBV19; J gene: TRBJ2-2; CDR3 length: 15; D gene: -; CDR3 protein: CASSPRRGRTGELFF; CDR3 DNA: TGTGCCAGTAGTCCTCGGAGGGGGCGGACCGGGGAGCTGTTTTTT
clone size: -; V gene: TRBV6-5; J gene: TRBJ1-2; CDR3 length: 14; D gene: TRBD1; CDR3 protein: CASSLQGTDYGYTF; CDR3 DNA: TGTGCCAGCAGCCTACAGGGGACGGACTATGGCTACACCTTC
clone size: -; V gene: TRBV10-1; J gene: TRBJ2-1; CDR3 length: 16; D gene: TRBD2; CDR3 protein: CASTCPSGGRYNEQFF; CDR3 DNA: TGCGCCAGCACCTGCCCTAGCGGGGGGAGGTACAATGAGCAGTTCTTC
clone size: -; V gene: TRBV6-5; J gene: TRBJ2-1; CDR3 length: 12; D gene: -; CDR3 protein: CASTPGGNEQFF; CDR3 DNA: TGTGCCAGCACCCCAGGAGGGAATGAGCAGTTCTTC
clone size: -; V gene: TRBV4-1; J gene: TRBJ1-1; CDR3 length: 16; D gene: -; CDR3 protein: CASSQGSTEMNTEAFF; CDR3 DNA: TGCGCCAGCAGCCAAGGATCCACAGAAATGAACACTGAAGCTTTCTTT
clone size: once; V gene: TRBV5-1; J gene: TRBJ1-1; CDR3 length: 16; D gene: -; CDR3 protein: CASSKGLGGLNTEAFF; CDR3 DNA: TGCGCCAGCAGTAAAGGACTGGGGGGTTTGAACACTGAAGCTTTCTTT
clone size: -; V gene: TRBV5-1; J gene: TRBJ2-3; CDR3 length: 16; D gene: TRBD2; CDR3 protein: CASSYSGLAGMDTQYF; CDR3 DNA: TGCGCCAGCAGCTATAGTGGACTAGCGGGAATGGATACGCAGTATTTT
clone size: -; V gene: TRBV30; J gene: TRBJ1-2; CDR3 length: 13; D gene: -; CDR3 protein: CAWSVTGPGGYTF; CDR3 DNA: TGTGCCTGGAGTGTAACAGGGCCTGGGGGCTACACCTTC
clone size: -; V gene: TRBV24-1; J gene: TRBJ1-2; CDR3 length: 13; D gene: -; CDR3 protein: CATSSSSFLSYTF; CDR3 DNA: TGTGCCACCAGTTCTAGCAGCTTCTTGAGCTACACCTTC
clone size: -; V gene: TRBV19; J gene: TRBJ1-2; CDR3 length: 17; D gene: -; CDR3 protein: CASSIDPTSVLAYGYTF; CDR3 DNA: TGTGCCAGTAGTATAGATCCGACATCCGTATTGGCCTATGGCTACACCTTC
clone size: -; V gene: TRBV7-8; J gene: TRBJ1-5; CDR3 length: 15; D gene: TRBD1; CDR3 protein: CASSFKTGDNQPQHF; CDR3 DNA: TGTGCCAGCAGCTTTAAGACAGGGGATAATCAGCCCCAGCATTTT
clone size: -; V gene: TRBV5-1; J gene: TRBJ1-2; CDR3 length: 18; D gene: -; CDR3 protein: CASSSSGAIAGDGNGYTF; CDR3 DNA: TGCGCCAGCAGCTCTTCGGGGGCCATCGCGGGGGACGGCAATGGCTACACCTTC
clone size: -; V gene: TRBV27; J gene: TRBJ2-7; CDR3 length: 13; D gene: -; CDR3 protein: CASSLGPRYEQYF; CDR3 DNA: TGTGCCAGCAGTTTGGGGCCCCGCTACGAGCAGTACTTC
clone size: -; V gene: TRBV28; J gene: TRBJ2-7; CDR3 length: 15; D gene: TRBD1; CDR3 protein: CASSLEQGRDGEQYF; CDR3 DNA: TGTGCCAGCAGTTTAGAACAGGGGCGAGATGGGGAGCAGTACTTC